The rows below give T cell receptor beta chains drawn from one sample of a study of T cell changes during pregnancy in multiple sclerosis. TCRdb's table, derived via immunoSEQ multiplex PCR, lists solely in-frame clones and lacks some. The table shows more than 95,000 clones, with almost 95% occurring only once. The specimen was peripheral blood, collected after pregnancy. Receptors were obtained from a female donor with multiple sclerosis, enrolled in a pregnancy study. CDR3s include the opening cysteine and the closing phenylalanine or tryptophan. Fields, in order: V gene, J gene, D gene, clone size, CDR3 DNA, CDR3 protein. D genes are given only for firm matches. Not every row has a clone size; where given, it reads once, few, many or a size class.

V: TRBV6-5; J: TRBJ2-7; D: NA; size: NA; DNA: TGTGCCAGCAGTTACAAGGGGCCGTCCTACGAGCAGTACTTC; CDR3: CASSYKGPSYEQYF
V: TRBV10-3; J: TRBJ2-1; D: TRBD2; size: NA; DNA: TGTGCCATCAGTGTGCTAGCGGGGGACGAGCAGTTCTTC; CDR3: CAISVLAGDEQFF
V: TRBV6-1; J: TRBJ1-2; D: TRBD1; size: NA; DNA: TGTGCCGGGCGCCGGACAGGACAAGCTAACTATGGCTACACCTTC; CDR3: CAGRRTGQANYGYTF
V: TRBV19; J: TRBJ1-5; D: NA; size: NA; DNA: TGTGCCAGTAGTACCCGGCCCGGACAAGGCCCTCAGCCCCAGCATTTT; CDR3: CASSTRPGQGPQPQHF
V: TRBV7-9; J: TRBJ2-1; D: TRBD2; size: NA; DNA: TGTGCCAGCAGCGGGGGATCGGTAGCGGGGGTCAATGAGCAGTTCTTC; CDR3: CASSGGSVAGVNEQFF
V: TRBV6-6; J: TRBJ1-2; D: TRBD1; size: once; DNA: TGTGCCAGCTCTGGGACAGGGTCTAACTATGGCTACACCTTC; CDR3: CASSGTGSNYGYTF
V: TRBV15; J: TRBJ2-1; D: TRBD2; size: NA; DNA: TGTGCCACCAGCAGGTTAGCGGGGGGTGAGCAGTTCTTC; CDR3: CATSRLAGGEQFF
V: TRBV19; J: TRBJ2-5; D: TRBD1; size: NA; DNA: TGTGCCAGTAACTTGAAGAAGGACAGGCGCAAAAGAAGGCCGGGCGGGACCCAGTACTTC; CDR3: CASNLKKDRRKRRPGGTQYF
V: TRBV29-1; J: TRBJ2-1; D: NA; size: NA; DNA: TGCAGCGTTGAGGGGGGTTTGAGCTCCTACAATGAGCAGTTCTTC; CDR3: CSVEGGLSSYNEQFF
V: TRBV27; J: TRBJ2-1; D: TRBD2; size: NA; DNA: TGTGCCAGCAGTTTACAAGCGGGGTGGAGGACGAATGAGCAGTTCTTC; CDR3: CASSLQAGWRTNEQFF
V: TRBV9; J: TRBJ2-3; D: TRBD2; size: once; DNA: TGTGCCAGCAGCCCCCAACTAGCGGGAGGGACAGATACGCAGTATTTT; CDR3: CASSPQLAGGTDTQYF
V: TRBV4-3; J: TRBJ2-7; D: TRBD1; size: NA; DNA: TGCGCCAGCAGCCAAGGGACAGGGGGCTCCTACGAGCAGTACTTC; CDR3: CASSQGTGGSYEQYF